The rows below give T cell receptor beta chains drawn from one sample of a study of spatial heterogeneity in lung cancer. TCRdb recomputed calls from the 5' RACE reads with MiXCR, one row per CDR3 protein. The data show around 2,700 distinct CDR3 sequences, about 11% seen once. The source material was lung tumor tissue, sampled at surgery. All receptors derive from a female donor with early-stage non-small cell lung cancer. CDR3s include the opening cysteine and the closing phenylalanine or tryptophan. D genes are given only for firm matches. Some rows mark clone size as missing; the rest say once, few, many or name a class of expanded clone.

TRBJ2-1,.,many,TRBV5-1,TGCGCCAGCAGCTTGGCGGGGCGCACATACGATGAGCAGTTCTTC,CASSLAGRTYDEQFF
TRBJ2-3,.,medium-sized,TRBV21-1,TGTGCCAGCAGCACCGAAAAACTAGCGGGAGACCCCCGCAGCACAGATACGCAGTATTTT,CASSTEKLAGDPRSTDTQYF
TRBJ1-4,.,.,TRBV7-9,TGTGCCAGCAAAGCGACAGTCAATGAAAAACTGTTTTTT,CASKATVNEKLFF
TRBJ2-3,.,medium-sized,TRBV20-1,TGCAGTGCCAACTACGGGACAATCTACACAGATACGCAGTATTTT,CSANYGTIYTDTQYF
TRBJ1-1,.,medium-sized,TRBV29-1,TGCAGCGTTGATTTGGGGCTTGGCACTGAAGCTTTCTTT,CSVDLGLGTEAFF
TRBJ2-3,TRBD2,.,TRBV28,TGTGCCAGCAGCCCCGCGGGAGGGTTAGAAGATACGCAGTATTTT,CASSPAGGLEDTQYF
TRBJ2-3,TRBD2,.,TRBV7-2,TGTGCCAGCAGCTTGGCTACTAGCGGGGGAAGCACAGATACGCAGTATTTT,CASSLATSGGSTDTQYF
TRBJ2-3,TRBD1,large,TRBV6-5,TGTGCCAGCAGTGACAGGGCCGGGGCCACAGATACGCAGTATTTT,CASSDRAGATDTQYF
TRBJ2-5,TRBD1,medium-sized,TRBV6-1,TGTGCCAGCAGTGAGACAGGGAATCGCGGGGAGACCCAGTACTTC,CASSETGNRGETQYF
TRBJ1-6,TRBD1,many,TRBV20-1,TGCAGTGCTGAGGGACAGCCGGATTCACCCCTCCACTTT,CSAEGQPDSPLHF
TRBJ1-1,.,medium-sized,TRBV28,TGTGCCAGCAGATCGATCACTGAAGCTTTCTTT,CASRSITEAFF
TRBJ1-1,TRBD1,many,TRBV7-9,TGTGCCAGCAGCTTTGCGGACAGGACAAACACTGAAGCTTTCTTT,CASSFADRTNTEAFF
TRBJ1-5,.,large,TRBV10-2,TGCGCCAGCAGTGTAACTCAGGGTAGTCAGCCCCAGCATTTT,CASSVTQGSQPQHF
TRBJ1-3,.,medium-sized,TRBV27,TGTGCCATCAAGGTGGACAGACTGATTTCTACATTCTCTGGAAACACCATATATTTT,CAIKVDRLISTFSGNTIYF
TRBJ1-2,.,many,TRBV20-1,TGCAGTGCTCCTTCCCCCGGTGGCTACACCTTC,CSAPSPGGYTF
TRBJ1-1,.,.,TRBV30,TGTGCCTGGGGTAACTGGGGGACTGAAGCTTTCTTT,CAWGNWGTEAFF
TRBJ2-1,.,many,TRBV6-5,TGTGCCAGCAGTTACTCAAATTTGGGGTCGGCCCATGAGCAGTTCTTC,CASSYSNLGSAHEQFF
TRBJ2-2,TRBD2,.,TRBV6-5,TGTGCCAGCAGTCGGACTAGCGGGCTCACCGGGGAGCTGTTTTTT,CASSRTSGLTGELFF
TRBJ1-2,.,many,TRBV20-1,TGCAGTGCTGGGGCCCCGGGAGCGAGCCAAGGTGGCGGCTACACCTTC,CSAGAPGASQGGGYTF
TRBJ2-3,.,large,TRBV20-1,TGCAGTGCTAGAGGAACAGATTTTAGGACAGATACGCAGTATTTT,CSARGTDFRTDTQYF
TRBJ2-1,.,many,TRBV24-1,TGTGCCACCAGTGGCTACGCCTACAATGAGCAGTTCTTC,CATSGYAYNEQFF
TRBJ2-3,TRBD2,medium-sized,TRBV28,TGTGCCAGCAGTTTTCTAGCGGGCACAGATACGCAGTATTTT,CASSFLAGTDTQYF
TRBJ2-5,.,.,TRBV5-1,TGCGCCAGCAGCCGTTCAGGGGTCCGCGGTAAAGAGACCCAGTACTTC,CASSRSGVRGKETQYF
TRBJ2-5,.,medium-sized,TRBV5-4,TGTGCCAGCAGCTTGGCCACGACTGAAGAGACCCAGTACTTC,CASSLATTEETQYF
TRBJ2-1,.,medium-sized,TRBV28,TGTGCCAGCAGAAAACCGGGACAAATTTCCTACAATGAGCAGTTCTTC,CASRKPGQISYNEQFF
TRBJ1-6,.,medium-sized,TRBV2,TGTGCCAGCAGTGAGAGGGACACCAAAACGGGTTCACCCCTCCACTTT,CASSERDTKTGSPLHF
TRBJ2-3,TRBD2,large,TRBV29-1,TGCAGCGTTGCTGGCGGGGGGCCAGATACGCAGTATTTT,CSVAGGGPDTQYF
TRBJ1-5,.,few,TRBV12-3/TRBV12-4,TGTGCCAGCAGTTTAGCGGATCAGCCCCAGCATTTT,CASSLADQPQHF
TRBJ2-5,.,medium-sized,TRBV30,TGTGCCTCCTCCCTCGGAAAGACCCAGTACTTC,CASSLGKTQYF